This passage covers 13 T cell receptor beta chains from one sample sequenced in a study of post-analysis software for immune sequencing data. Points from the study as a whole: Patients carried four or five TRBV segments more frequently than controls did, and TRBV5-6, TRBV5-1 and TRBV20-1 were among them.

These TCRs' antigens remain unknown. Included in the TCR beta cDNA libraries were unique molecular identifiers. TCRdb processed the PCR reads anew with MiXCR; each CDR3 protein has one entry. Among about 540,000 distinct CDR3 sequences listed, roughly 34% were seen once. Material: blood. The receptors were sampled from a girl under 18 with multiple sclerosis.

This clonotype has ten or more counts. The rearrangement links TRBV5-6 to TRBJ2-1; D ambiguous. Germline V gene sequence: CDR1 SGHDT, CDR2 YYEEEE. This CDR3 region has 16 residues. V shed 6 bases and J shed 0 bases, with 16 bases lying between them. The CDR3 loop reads CASTLSTARSYNEQFF. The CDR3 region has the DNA TGTGCCAGCACCTTATCGACGGCCCGCTCCTACAATGAGCAGTTCTTC.

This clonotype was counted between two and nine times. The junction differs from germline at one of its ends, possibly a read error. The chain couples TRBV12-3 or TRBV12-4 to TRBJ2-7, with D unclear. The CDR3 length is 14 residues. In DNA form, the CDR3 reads TGTGCCAGCAGTTTAGGAGCCAGCTCCTACGTGCAGTACTTC. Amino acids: CASSLGASSYVQYF.

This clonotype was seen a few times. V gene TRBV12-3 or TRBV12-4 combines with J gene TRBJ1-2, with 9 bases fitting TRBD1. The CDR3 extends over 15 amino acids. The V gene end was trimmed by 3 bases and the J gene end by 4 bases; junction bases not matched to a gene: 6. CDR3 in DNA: TGTGCCAGCAGTTTTCGAGGACAGGGGACCTATGGCTACACCTTC. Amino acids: CASSFRGQGTYGYTF.

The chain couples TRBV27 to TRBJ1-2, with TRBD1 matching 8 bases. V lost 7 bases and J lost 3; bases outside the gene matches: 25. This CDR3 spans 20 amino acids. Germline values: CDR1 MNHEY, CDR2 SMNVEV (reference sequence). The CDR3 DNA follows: TGTGCCAGCACCCCAAGGCCGGATGGGGCAGGGGGCGCCTTTGACTATGGCTACACCTTC. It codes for CASTPRPDGAGGAFDYGYTF.

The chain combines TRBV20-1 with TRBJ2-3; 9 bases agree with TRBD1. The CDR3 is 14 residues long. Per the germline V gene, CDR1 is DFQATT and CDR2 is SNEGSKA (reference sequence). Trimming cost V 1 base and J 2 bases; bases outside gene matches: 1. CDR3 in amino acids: CSARGTGVTDTQYF. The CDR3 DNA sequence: TGCAGTGCTAGAGGGACAGGGGTCACAGATACGCAGTATTTT.

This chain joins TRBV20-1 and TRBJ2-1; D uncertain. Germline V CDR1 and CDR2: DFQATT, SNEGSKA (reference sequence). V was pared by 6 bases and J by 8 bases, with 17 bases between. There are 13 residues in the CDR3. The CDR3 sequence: CSAPLRGGDEQFF. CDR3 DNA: TGCAGTGCCCCCTTGCGCGGCGGCGATGAGCAGTTCTTC.

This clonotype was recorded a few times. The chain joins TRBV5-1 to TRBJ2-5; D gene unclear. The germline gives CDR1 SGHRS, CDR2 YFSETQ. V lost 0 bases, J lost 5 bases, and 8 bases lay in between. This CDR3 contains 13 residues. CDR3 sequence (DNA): TGCGCCAGCAGCTTGGGGAACCTCGAGACCCAGTACTTC. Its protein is CASSLGNLETQYF.

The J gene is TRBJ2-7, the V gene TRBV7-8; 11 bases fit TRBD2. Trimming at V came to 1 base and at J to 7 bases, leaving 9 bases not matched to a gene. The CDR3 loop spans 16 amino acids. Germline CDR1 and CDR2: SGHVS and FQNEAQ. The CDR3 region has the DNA TGTGCCAGCAGCTTAGGGGGGACTAGCGGCTACAATGAGCAGTACTTC. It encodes CASSLGGTSGYNEQYF.

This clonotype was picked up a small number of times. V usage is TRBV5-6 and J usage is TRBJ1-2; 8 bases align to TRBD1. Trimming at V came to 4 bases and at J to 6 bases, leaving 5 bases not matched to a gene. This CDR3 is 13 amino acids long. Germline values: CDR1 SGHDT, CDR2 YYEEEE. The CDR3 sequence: CASSSNRGDGYTF. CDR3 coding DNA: TGTGCCAGCAGCAGTAACAGGGGGGATGGCTACACCTTC.

The CDR3 DNA is TGCAGTGCTAGAGGCAGGGAAGACTCCTACGAGCAGTACTTC. Translation gives CSARGREDSYEQYF. The chain carries TRBV20-1 and TRBJ2-7; a possible D gene is TRBD1 (5 bases). Trimming stripped 1 base from V and 0 bases from J, with 10 bases between. Germline values: CDR1 DFQATT, CDR2 SNEGSKA (reference sequence). This CDR3 comprises 14 residues.

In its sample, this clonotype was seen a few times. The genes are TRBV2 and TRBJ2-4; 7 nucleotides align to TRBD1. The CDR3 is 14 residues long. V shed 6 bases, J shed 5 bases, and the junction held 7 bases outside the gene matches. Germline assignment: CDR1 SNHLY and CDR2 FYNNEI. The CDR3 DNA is TGTGCCAGCAGCTCGGGACAGCTACAAAACATTCAGTACTTC. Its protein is CASSSGQLQNIQYF.

The CDR3 nucleotides read TGCGCCAGTACCAGGGGGCTAGACTATGGCTACACCTTC. It specifies CASTRGLDYGYTF. The chain uses TRBV5-1 and TRBJ1-2; 8 bases are a match to TRBD1. CDR3 length equals 13 residues. From germline, CDR1 is SGHRS and CDR2 YFSETQ. Germline trimming cut 8 bases from V and 3 bases from J; bases unmatched to any gene: 6.

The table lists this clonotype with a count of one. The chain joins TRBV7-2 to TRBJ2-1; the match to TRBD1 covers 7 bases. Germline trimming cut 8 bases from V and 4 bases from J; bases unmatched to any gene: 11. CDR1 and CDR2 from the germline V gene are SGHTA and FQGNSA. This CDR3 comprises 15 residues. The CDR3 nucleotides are TGTGCCAGCGGCTGGACAGGCGTGATATACAATGAGCAGTTCTTC. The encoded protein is CASGWTGVIYNEQFF.